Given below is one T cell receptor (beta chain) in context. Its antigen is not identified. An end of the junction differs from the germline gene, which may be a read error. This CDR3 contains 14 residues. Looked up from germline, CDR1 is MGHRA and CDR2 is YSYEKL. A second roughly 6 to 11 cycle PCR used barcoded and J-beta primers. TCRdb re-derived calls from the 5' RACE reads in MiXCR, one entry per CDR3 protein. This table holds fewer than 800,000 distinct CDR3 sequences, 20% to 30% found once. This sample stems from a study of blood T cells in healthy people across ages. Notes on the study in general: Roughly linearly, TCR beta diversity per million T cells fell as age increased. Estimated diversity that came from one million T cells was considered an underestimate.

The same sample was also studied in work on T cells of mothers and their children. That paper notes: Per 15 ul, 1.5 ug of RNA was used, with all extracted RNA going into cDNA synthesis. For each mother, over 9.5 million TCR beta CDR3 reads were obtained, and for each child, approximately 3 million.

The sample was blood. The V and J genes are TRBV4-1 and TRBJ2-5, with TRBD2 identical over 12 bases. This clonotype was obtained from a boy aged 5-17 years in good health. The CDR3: CASSQTSGSETQCF. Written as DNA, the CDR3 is TGCGCCAGCAGCCAGACTAGCGGGAGTGAGACCCAGTGCTTC.